Listed here is a single T cell receptor beta chain. Its specificity is not known. Profiled with immunoSEQ multiplex PCR; TCRdb holds only in-frame clones, not every one. Of some 46,000 clones detected, approximately 82% appear once; the ten largest clones hold about 3.7%. This entry comes from a study of vaccination effects on CD4 cells after COVID-19. Across the study: Post-vaccine sampling occurred a median 72 days after the second dose.

Culturing for roughly 10 days preceded CD4+ T cell isolation. It was between March and December 2020 that the person had a SARS-CoV-2 infection confirmed by PCR. Either the mRNA-1273 or the BNT162b2 vaccine was given to participants as two doses. At days 3 and 7, half of the medium was exchanged for IL-2 medium. Study outcomes and limitations: Spike-reactive clones detected post-vaccine in convalescents consisted mainly of new vaccine-induced clones.

Germline-derived CDR1 and CDR2 are SGHNT and YYREEE (reference sequence). The CDR3 runs 16 residues. With V trimmed by 0 bases and J by 2 bases, 2 bases remained unmatched. The chain is built from TRBV5-4 and TRBJ2-1, with TRBD2 matching 10 bases. The starting material was CD4+ T cells from PBMCs cultured without peptide, obtained after COVID-19 vaccination. The clonotype comes from a human donor who had a prior SARS-CoV-2 infection. The CDR3 region is CASSLVAGGTYNEQFF. CDR3 sequence (DNA): TGTGCCAGCAGCTTGGTAGCGGGAGGTACCTACAATGAGCAGTTCTTC.